This T cell receptor (beta chain) was recovered during a study of OX40 agonist ivuxolimab in advanced cancers. Trimming left V 1 base short and J 4 bases short, with 13 bases between. Germline CDR1 LGHNA, CDR2 YSLEER. This CDR3 contains 15 residues. Study outcomes and limitations: Expanded clones were, on average, more numerous in CD8+ T cells than in CD4+. There was clonal expansion of CD4+ and CD8+ blood T cells by week 6 at 0.1 to 3.0 mg/kg.

As to this clone: Its antigen remains unknown.

The data were produced by immunoSEQ multiplex PCR, yet TCRdb's version contains in-frame clones alone and is incomplete. This table holds roughly 30,000 clones, about nine tenths found once. Sample: CD4+ or CD8+ T cells sorted from blood, taken in a trial of the OX40 agonist ivuxolimab. This chain uses TRBV4-3 with TRBJ1-1; tentative D call: TRBD1 (6 bases). This clonotype originated in an adult with an advanced solid tumor such as melanoma, head and neck, liver or kidney cancer. CDR3 in DNA: TGCGCCAGCAGCCAAGGGGGGGCGGGGCGCACTGAAGCTTTCTTT. It encodes CASSQGGAGRTEAFF.